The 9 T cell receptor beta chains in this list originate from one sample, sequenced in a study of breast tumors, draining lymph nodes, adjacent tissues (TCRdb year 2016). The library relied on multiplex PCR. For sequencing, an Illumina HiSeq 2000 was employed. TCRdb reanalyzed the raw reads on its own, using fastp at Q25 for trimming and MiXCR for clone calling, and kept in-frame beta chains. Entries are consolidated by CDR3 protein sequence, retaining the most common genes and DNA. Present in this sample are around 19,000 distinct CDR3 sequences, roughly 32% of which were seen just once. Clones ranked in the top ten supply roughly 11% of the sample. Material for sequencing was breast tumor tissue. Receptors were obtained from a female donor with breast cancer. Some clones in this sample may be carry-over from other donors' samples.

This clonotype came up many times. CDR3 nucleotides: TGTGCCAGCAGCTTCGGCAGGGGGCAGCCCCAGCATTTT. Encoded protein: CASSFGRGQPQHF. This sequence joins TRBV5-6 and TRBJ1-5, with 7 nucleotides matching TRBD1. This CDR3 spans 13 amino acids. V shed 2 bases, J shed 7 bases, and the junction held 3 bases outside the gene matches. Germline V CDR1 and CDR2: SGHDT, YYEEEE.

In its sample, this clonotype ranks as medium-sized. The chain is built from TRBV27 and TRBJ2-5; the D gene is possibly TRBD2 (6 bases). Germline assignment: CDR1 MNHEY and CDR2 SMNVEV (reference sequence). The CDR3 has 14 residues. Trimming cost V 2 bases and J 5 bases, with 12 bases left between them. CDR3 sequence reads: CASSLGQGGETQYF. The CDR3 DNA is TGTGCCAGCAGTTTAGGCCAGGGAGGCGAGACCCAGTACTTC.

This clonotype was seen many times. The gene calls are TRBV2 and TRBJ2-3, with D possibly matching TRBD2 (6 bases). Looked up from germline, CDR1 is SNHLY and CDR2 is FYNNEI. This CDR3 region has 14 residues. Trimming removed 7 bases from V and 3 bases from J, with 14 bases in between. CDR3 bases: TGTGCCAGCACCCCGGGACTTCCTACAGATACGCAGTATTTT. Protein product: CASTPGLPTDTQYF.

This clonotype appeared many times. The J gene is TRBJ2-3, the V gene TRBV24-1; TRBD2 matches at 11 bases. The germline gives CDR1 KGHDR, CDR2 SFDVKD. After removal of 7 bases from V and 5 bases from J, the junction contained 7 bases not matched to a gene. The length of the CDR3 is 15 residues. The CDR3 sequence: CATRSTSGRVDTQYF. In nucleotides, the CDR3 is TGTGCCACCAGGTCCACTAGCGGGAGAGTAGATACGCAGTATTTT.

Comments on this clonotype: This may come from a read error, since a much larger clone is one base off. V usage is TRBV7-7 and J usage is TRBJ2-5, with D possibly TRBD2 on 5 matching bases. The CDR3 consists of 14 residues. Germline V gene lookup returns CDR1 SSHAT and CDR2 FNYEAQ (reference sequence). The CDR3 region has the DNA TGTGCTAGCAACCCGTCCGGGATCCAAGAGACCCAGTACTTC. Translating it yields CASNPSGIQETQYF.

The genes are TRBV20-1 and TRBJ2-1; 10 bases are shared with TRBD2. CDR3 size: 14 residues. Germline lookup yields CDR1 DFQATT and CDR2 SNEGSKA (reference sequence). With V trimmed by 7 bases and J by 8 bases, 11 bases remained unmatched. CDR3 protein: CSGRNSGGRDEQFF. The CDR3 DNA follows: TGCAGTGGGAGGAATAGCGGGGGGCGGGATGAGCAGTTCTTC.

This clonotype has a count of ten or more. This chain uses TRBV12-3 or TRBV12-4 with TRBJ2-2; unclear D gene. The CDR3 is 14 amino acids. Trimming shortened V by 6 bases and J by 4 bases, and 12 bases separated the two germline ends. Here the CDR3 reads CASSPTPSTGELFF. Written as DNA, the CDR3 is TGTGCCAGCAGCCCGACTCCTTCCACCGGGGAGCTGTTTTTT.

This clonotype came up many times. CDR3 nucleotides: TGTGCCAGTAGTCCACGAGGGGACTCGAGCTATGGCTACACCTTC. Amino acids: CASSPRGDSSYGYTF. The J gene is TRBJ1-2, the V gene TRBV19, with D tentatively TRBD1 (5 bases). The CDR3 length is 15 residues. V was trimmed by 5 bases and J by 4 bases, leaving 17 bases between them. Germline-derived CDR1 and CDR2 are LNHDA and SQIVND (reference sequence).

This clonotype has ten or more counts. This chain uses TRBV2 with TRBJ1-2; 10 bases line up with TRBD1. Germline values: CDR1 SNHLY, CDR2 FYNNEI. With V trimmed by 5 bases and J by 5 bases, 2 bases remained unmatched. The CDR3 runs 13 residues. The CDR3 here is CASSWDRGYGYTF. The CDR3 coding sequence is TGTGCCAGCAGTTGGGACAGGGGATATGGCTACACCTTC.